This paragraph reports one TCR beta chain. What it binds is unknown. This record belongs to a study of cytomegalovirus exposure and HLA in healthy donors. General study points: The study designated 150 to 200 TCR beta chains cytomegalovirus-associated.

Some clones are missing from TCRdb's copy, which holds only in-frame ones; the method was immunoSEQ multiplex PCR. The sample has some 150,000 clones, approximately 90% seen once. This CDR3 comprises 15 residues. V trimming: 8 bases; J trimming: 1 base; junction bases outside the gene matches: 5. Germline V gene sequence: CDR1 SGHAT, CDR2 FQNNGV. This sequence originates from a woman under 40 in good health and CMV-seropositive. V is TRBV11-2 and J is TRBJ2-3, with 11 positions matching TRBD2. The specimen sequenced was PBMCs. This CDR3 is CASGDSGRGTDTQYF. DNA of the CDR3: TGTGCCAGCGGGGATAGCGGGAGGGGCACAGATACGCAGTATTTT.